The 12 T cell receptor beta chains given below trace back to one sample, sequenced in a study of blood T cell repertoires in COVID-19. Data came from immunoSEQ multiplex PCR; TCRdb stores just in-frame clones and leaves some out. This repertoire shows 210,000 or so clones, around 84% found once; its top ten account for approximately 4.8%. The material sequenced was peripheral blood. These receptor sequences come from a man aged 50-60 years with acute or convalescent COVID-19.

This clone has only a few counts. This rearrangement joins TRBV7-8 to TRBJ1-3; D ambiguous. CDR3 length: 16 amino acids. Trimming took 1 base from V and 0 from J, leaving 10 bases between them. CDR1 SGHVS and CDR2 FQNEAQ come from the germline V gene. The CDR3 sequence: CASSLGSTRSGNTIYF. Written as DNA, the CDR3 is TGTGCCAGCAGCTTAGGATCCACTCGCTCTGGAAACACCATATATTTT.

The DNA of the CDR3 is TGTGCCAGCAGTTACTCCGGACTAGGTGTCACAGATACGCAGTATTTT. Translating gives CASSYSGLGVTDTQYF. V gene TRBV6-5 combines with J gene TRBJ2-3; TRBD2 agrees at 7 bases. Trimming at V came to 0 bases and at J to 2 bases, leaving 5 bases not matched to a gene. The V gene's germline CDR1 is MNHEY and CDR2 SVGAGI. This CDR3 contains 16 residues.

This chain links TRBV10-2 with TRBJ2-1; 13 positions match TRBD2. Germline loops: CDR1 WSHSY, CDR2 SAAADI. The CDR3 runs to 15 residues. J was trimmed by 7 bases and V by 5 bases; bases with no gene match: 5. The CDR3 sequence is CASSSGTSGINEQFF. For the CDR3, the DNA is TGCGCCAGCAGTTCCGGGACTAGCGGGATAAATGAGCAGTTCTTC.

The chain carries TRBV6-6 and TRBJ2-7; 12 bases align to TRBD1. This CDR3 region has 15 residues. Trimming removed 6 bases from V and 2 bases from J; junction bases left unmatched: 5. CDR1 MNHNY and CDR2 SVGAGI come from the germline V gene (reference sequence). This CDR3 is CASRRGDRGPYEQYF. The CDR3 DNA follows: TGTGCCAGCAGGAGGGGGGACAGGGGGCCCTACGAGCAGTACTTC.

The DNA for the CDR3 is TGTGCCAGTAGTATGGGAGGGGCCGGGACCATGAACACTGAAGCTTTCTTT. Its translation is CASSMGGAGTMNTEAFF. This rearrangement joins TRBV19 to TRBJ1-1; tentative D call: TRBD1 (5 bases). CDR1 and CDR2 (germline): LNHDA, SQIVND (reference sequence). This CDR3 is 17 amino acids long. Between the trimmed V and J ends, which lost 3 bases and 0 bases, there was a span of 17 bases.

The rearrangement joins TRBV6-5 to TRBJ2-1; TRBD2 matches at 8 bases. The CDR3 consists of 16 residues. Germline loops: CDR1 MNHEY, CDR2 SVGAGI. Trimming cost V 0 bases and J 8 bases; bases outside gene matches: 9. In DNA form, the CDR3 reads TGTGCCAGCAGTTACTCGGAGGGCGGGGGGAAGGATGAGCAGTTCTTC. Translating gives CASSYSEGGGKDEQFF.

This rearrangement joins TRBV6-4 to TRBJ1-1, with unresolved D. Germline CDR1 MRHNA, CDR2 SNTAGT. CDR3 size: 14 residues. Trimming removed 6 bases at V and 1 base at J, with 12 bases between. This CDR3 reads CASSQVGGNTEAFF. CDR3 DNA: TGTGCCAGCAGCCAGGTCGGAGGGAACACTGAAGCTTTCTTT.

This rearrangement joins TRBV27 to TRBJ1-6, with D unresolved. The CDR3 is 15 amino acids. Germline values: CDR1 MNHEY, CDR2 SMNVEV (reference sequence). V was cut by 4 bases and J by 6 bases, with 13 bases left in between. The CDR3 loop is CASSSTPRGNSPLHF. CDR3 DNA sequence: TGTGCCAGCAGTTCAACGCCCCGGGGTAATTCACCCCTCCACTTT.

The CDR3 region has the DNA TGTGCCACCAGTGATGGGGACCGGAGGGGGCCCCAGCATTTT. It specifies CATSDGDRRGPQHF. The chain recombines TRBV24-1 with TRBJ1-5; D is possibly TRBD1 (5 bases). Germline loops: CDR1 KGHDR, CDR2 SFDVKD. This CDR3 is built from 14 residues. The V gene lost 3 bases and the J gene lost 9 bases, with 14 bases spanning the gap.

The V and J genes are TRBV7-7 and TRBJ2-7; D might be TRBD2 (6 bases). V lost 1 base to trimming and J lost 2 bases, with 12 bases between them. This CDR3 spans 15 amino acids. Germline loops: CDR1 SSHAT, CDR2 FNYEAQ (reference sequence). In DNA, the CDR3 is TGTGCCAGCAGCTTAGGGTCAGGAGGGACCTACGAGCAGTACTTC. Protein product: CASSLGSGGTYEQYF.

A single count supports this clone. This sequence joins TRBV4-1 and TRBJ1-2, with D possibly being TRBD1 (6 bases). Trimming took 0 bases from V and 8 from J, leaving 13 bases between them. The CDR3 runs to 14 residues. The germline V gene encodes CDR1 MGHRA and CDR2 YSYEKL. The CDR3 loop is CASSQDWGRRGYTF. The CDR3 region has the DNA TGCGCCAGCAGCCAAGATTGGGGGCGCAGAGGCTACACCTTC.

This clone showed up just once. The chain uses TRBV5-6 and TRBJ2-2, with 11 bases aligning to TRBD1. Germline CDR1 and CDR2: SGHDT and YYEEEE. CDR3 length: 16 residues. V shed 1 base, J shed 4 bases, and the junction held 3 bases outside the gene matches. The CDR3 nucleotides read TGTGCCAGCAGCTTGAGGGGACAGGGGGGCACCGGGGAGCTGTTTTTT. Its translation: CASSLRGQGGTGELFF.